Below, 25 T cell receptor beta chains from the same sample are listed, as sequenced in a study of graft-versus-host responses after intestinal transplantation (dated by TCRdb to about 2021). The library was prepared using the immunoSEQ multiplex PCR assay. Sourced from immuneACCESS, this table was stored by TCRdb with only in-frame sequences that have V and J called. A share of the clones is absent; for the studies checked, an unresolved V gene accounts for under half, and the remainder has no known explanation. This sample holds 100,000 to 140,000 clones; around 90% were observed only once. The biggest ten clones account for approximately 0.76% of the sample. Their antigens are not known. Per the publication, the time point label means: cells obtained before transplantation from donor or recipient. Sequencing used unstimulated CD4+ T cells sorted from spleen or lymph node cells, obtained before transplant. The receptors were sampled from a human donor who was the organ donor for an intestinal transplant.

The V call is TRBV5-1, the J call TRBJ2-5; TRBD2 matches 11 bases. The germline gives CDR1 SGHRS, CDR2 YFSETQ. CDR3 length: 15 residues. J gave up 5 bases and V 5 bases, and 8 bases lay outside the gene matches. The CDR3 here is CASSKLAGVRETQYF. In DNA form, the CDR3 reads TGCGCCAGCAGTAAACTAGCGGGAGTAAGGGAGACCCAGTACTTC.

This rearrangement joins TRBV27 to TRBJ2-6; D is possibly TRBD1 (6 bases). The length of the CDR3 is 15 residues. The germline V and J ends were trimmed by 1 base and 2 bases, with 6 bases remaining between them. The germline gives CDR1 MNHEY, CDR2 SMNVEV (reference sequence). The CDR3 DNA sequence: TGTGCCAGCAGTTTATACAGGGCTGGGGCCAACGTCCTGACTTTC. Its protein is CASSLYRAGANVLTF.

There are a few counts of this clone. The V gene is TRBV11-2, the J gene TRBJ2-2, with 8 bases lining up with TRBD1. V gave up 6 bases and J gave up 4 bases; unmatched junction bases: 10. In germline, CDR1 is SGHAT, CDR2 FQNNGV. CDR3 length equals 16 residues. CDR3 sequence: CASRVGQGRGTGELFF. DNA for the CDR3: TGTGCCAGCAGAGTCGGACAGGGTCGGGGCACCGGGGAGCTGTTTTTT. Looking up the rest from reference TRBV11-2 and TRBJ2-2 gives the full variable domain: EAGVAQSPRYKIIEKRQSVAFWCNPISGHATLYWYQQILGQGPKLLIQFQNNGVVDDSQLPKDRFSAERLKGVDSTLKIQPAKLEDSAVYLCASRVGQGRGTGELFFGEGSRLTVL.

The chain is built from TRBV11-2 and TRBJ2-1; TRBD2 aligns across 14 bases. The CDR3 has 16 residues. Unmatched junction bases numbered 4, after V lost 0 bases and J lost 9 bases. Germline V lookup: CDR1 SGHAT, CDR2 FQNNGV. In DNA, the CDR3 is TGTGCCAGCAGCTTAGAGGGACTAGCGGGAGTGGGTGAGCAGTTCTTC. This encodes CASSLEGLAGVGEQFF.

This clone occurred a few times. J is TRBJ1-2 and V is TRBV9, with 7 bases that match TRBD1. The ends lost 2 bases at V and 4 bases at J; junction bases unmatched: 5. Germline CDR1 reads SGDLS; CDR2 reads YYNGEE. This CDR3 contains 14 residues. This chain's CDR3 is CASSVRQGGYGYTF. The CDR3 DNA reads as TGTGCCAGCAGCGTCAGACAGGGAGGCTATGGCTACACCTTC.

This chain links TRBV4-1 with TRBJ2-3, with 8 bases identical to TRBD2. The CDR3 consists of 15 residues. Germline V gene data show CDR1 as MGHRA and CDR2 as YSYEKL. Trimming at V came to 4 bases and at J to 5 bases, leaving 8 bases not matched to a gene. CDR3 protein: CASSRARGGQDTQYF. The CDR3 DNA sequence: TGCGCCAGCAGCCGCGCCCGGGGGGGCCAAGATACGCAGTATTTT.

This clone was recorded a few times. The chain links TRBV19 to TRBJ1-2, with 7 bases identical to TRBD1. V gave up 5 bases and J gave up 4 bases; unmatched junction bases: 7. The CDR3 runs 14 residues. Germline values: CDR1 LNHDA, CDR2 SQIVND (reference sequence). CDR3 DNA: TGTGCCAGTAGTTCACAGGGGATGGGCTATGGCTACACCTTC. Its translation: CASSSQGMGYGYTF.

The chain carries TRBV28 and TRBJ1-4, with D unclear. Looked up from germline, CDR1 is MDHEN and CDR2 is SYDVKM. This CDR3 has 12 amino acids. The ends were cut back, 8 bases at V and 8 bases at J, with 12 bases in the middle. The CDR3 spells CASLRGREKLFF. The CDR3 DNA reads TGTGCCAGCCTCCGGGGAAGAGAAAAACTGTTTTTT.

J is TRBJ2-5 and V is TRBV7-8, with a tentative D call TRBD1 (5 bases). This CDR3 has 13 amino acids. The V end was cut by 2 bases, the J end by 3 bases, with 7 bases between. Looked up from germline, CDR1 is SGHVS and CDR2 is FQNEAQ. CDR3 amino acids: CASSLRQKETQYF. CDR3 sequence (DNA): TGTGCCAGCAGCTTAAGACAGAAAGAGACCCAGTACTTC.

The V gene is TRBV18, the J gene TRBJ2-7; TRBD1 aligns across 7 bases. CDR1 is KGHSH, CDR2 LQKENI, per germline. Trimming removed 3 bases from V and 3 bases from J; junction bases left unmatched: 8. The CDR3 totals 15 residues. This chain's CDR3 is CASSPPGQSIYEQYF. CDR3 in DNA: TGTGCCAGCTCACCTCCGGGACAGAGTATCTACGAGCAGTACTTC.

V gene TRBV7-9 combines with J gene TRBJ2-3; 7 bases align to TRBD2. Per germline, CDR1 SEHNR and CDR2 FQNEAQ (reference sequence). The J segment lost 1 base and the V segment lost 3 bases, leaving 1 base of the junction unmatched. This CDR3 contains 14 residues. The CDR3 sequence is CASSFTSGTDTQYF. The DNA of the CDR3 is TGTGCCAGCAGCTTTACTAGCGGCACAGATACGCAGTATTTT.

The rearrangement links TRBV5-1 to TRBJ2-1; the match to TRBD2 covers 13 bases. Germline V gene lookup returns CDR1 SGHRS and CDR2 YFSETQ. CDR3 length: 17 amino acids. The V gene end was trimmed by 4 bases and the J gene end by 0 bases; junction bases not matched to a gene: 4. The chain's CDR3 is CASSTRTSGSSYNEQFF. The CDR3 coding sequence is TGCGCCAGCAGCACGAGGACTAGCGGGAGCTCCTACAATGAGCAGTTCTTC.

The gene calls are TRBV11-2 and TRBJ1-6, with a weak D call TRBD1 (5 bases). CDR3 length equals 15 residues. V was trimmed by 5 bases and J by 9 bases, leaving 17 bases between them. Germline CDR1 and CDR2: SGHAT and FQNNGV. CDR3 sequence reads: CASSPLTGLGSPLHF. The DNA for the CDR3 is TGTGCCAGCAGCCCGCTCACGGGGCTCGGTTCACCCCTCCACTTT.

This clone turned up a few times. The chain links TRBV6-6 to TRBJ2-3; 8 bases are a match to TRBD1. CDR1 is MNHNY, CDR2 SVGAGI, per germline (reference sequence). The CDR3 has 15 residues. The V gene end was trimmed by 5 bases and the J gene end by 0 bases; junction bases not matched to a gene: 4. Here the CDR3 reads CASSVRDRSTDTQYF. The CDR3 DNA reads TGTGCCAGCAGTGTCCGGGACAGGAGCACAGATACGCAGTATTTT.

As DNA, the CDR3 is TGCGCCAGCAAACCGACAGGGTCGTCCTACGAGCAGTACTTC. The encoded protein is CASKPTGSSYEQYF. The chain couples TRBV10-2 to TRBJ2-7; the match to TRBD1 covers 7 bases. V lost 7 bases, J lost 1 base, and 7 bases stayed unmatched. Germline V lookup: CDR1 WSHSY, CDR2 SAAADI. The CDR3 length is 14 residues.

The chain's CDR3 is CASSQDGWETQYF. For the CDR3, the DNA is TGTGCCAGCTCACAGGACGGATGGGAGACCCAGTACTTC. The chain has TRBV18 and TRBJ2-5; D remains ambiguous. The germline V gene encodes CDR1 KGHSH and CDR2 LQKENI. The V end lost 4 bases, the J end lost 5 bases, and 11 bases lay between the germline ends. The CDR3 consists of 13 residues.

In its sample, this clone was seen a few times. This sequence joins TRBV6-1 and TRBJ1-3, with 8 bases identical to TRBD1. This CDR3 has 14 amino acids. From germline, CDR1 is MNHNS and CDR2 SASEGT. The V segment lost 3 bases and the J segment 8 bases; nucleotides outside the gene matches: 6. The CDR3, as DNA: TGTGCCAGCAGTGATCGGACAGGGACGGACACCATATATTTT. This encodes CASSDRTGTDTIYF.

The genes are TRBV30 and TRBJ1-5; TRBD1 matches at 8 bases. Per germline, CDR1 GTSNPN and CDR2 SVGIG (reference sequence). This CDR3 is built from 18 residues. Trimming at V came to 1 base and at J to 4 bases, leaving 15 bases not matched to a gene. CDR3 bases: TGTGCCTGGAGTGGAGGAGACAGGGGATGGGTGGGAAATCAGCCCCAGCATTTT. As protein: CAWSGGDRGWVGNQPQHF.

This clone was observed once. This chain joins TRBV7-9 and TRBJ2-1, with D perhaps TRBD1 or TRBD2 (5 bases each). The germline gives CDR1 SEHNR, CDR2 FQNEAQ (reference sequence). The CDR3 has 16 amino acids. V was trimmed by 5 bases and J by 5 bases, leaving 19 bases between them. The CDR3 DNA is TGTGCCAGCAGCCTGATACCGGGACCTGGGCACAATGAGCAGTTCTTC. It translates to CASSLIPGPGHNEQFF.

This clone was picked up many times. V and J are TRBV7-6 and TRBJ2-1, with D maybe TRBD2 (6 bases). Germline V lookup: CDR1 SGHVS, CDR2 FNYEAQ. This CDR3 region has 15 residues. The V end lost 2 bases, the J end lost 4 bases, and 12 bases lay between the germline ends. CDR3 nucleotides: TGTGCCAGCAGCTTACGGGACTCAGAGTACAATGAGCAGTTCTTC. Translated: CASSLRDSEYNEQFF.

This clone showed up just a few times. The chain couples TRBV6-1 to TRBJ2-7, with D tentatively TRBD1 (6 bases). Trimming removed 0 bases from V and 7 bases from J, with 16 bases in between. The CDR3 has 15 amino acids. The germline gives CDR1 MNHNS, CDR2 SASEGT. CDR3 in amino acids: CASSEAGHRVEEQYF. CDR3 in DNA: TGTGCCAGCAGTGAAGCGGGACACAGGGTGGAGGAGCAGTACTTC.

This clone came up once. The same CDR3 can be traced to other DNA sequences in this sample. V usage is TRBV19 and J usage is TRBJ1-5; D remains unclear. The germline V gene has CDR1 LNHDA and CDR2 SQIVND (reference sequence). There are 13 residues in the CDR3. V gave up 3 bases and J gave up 6 bases, with 9 bases separating them. CDR3 sequence reads: CASSIDRGQPQHF. The CDR3 DNA reads TGTGCCAGTAGTATCGACCGCGGTCAGCCCCAGCATTTT.

The genes are TRBV4-1 and TRBJ2-1; 10 bases match TRBD2. The CDR3 sequence is 18 residues long. Unmatched junction bases numbered 11, after V lost 0 bases and J lost 6 bases. The germline V gene has CDR1 MGHRA and CDR2 YSYEKL. The CDR3, as DNA: TGCGCCAGCAGCCAAGACGGGTATAGCGGGAGGCGGTCCAATGAGCAGTTCTTC. Its protein is CASSQDGYSGRRSNEQFF.

The sample holds one count of this clone. This sequence joins TRBV6-5 and TRBJ1-2; D remains unclear. The V gene's germline CDR1 is MNHEY and CDR2 SVGAGI. V was clipped by 4 bases and J by 3 bases, with 9 bases between them. The CDR3 has 13 amino acids. CDR3 loop: CASSSTGDYGYTF. CDR3 in DNA: TGTGCCAGCAGTTCCACCGGGGACTATGGCTACACCTTC.

As concerns this clone: This same CDR3 is encoded by further DNA sequences in the sample. The chain links TRBV18 to TRBJ1-1, with a possible D match to TRBD1 (6 bases). V was trimmed by 6 bases and J by 0 bases, leaving 8 bases between them. The CDR3 is 13 amino acids. Germline V CDR1 and CDR2: KGHSH, LQKENI. The CDR3 bases are TGTGCCAGCTCCCAGGGGTTGAACACTGAAGCTTTCTTT. It translates to CASSQGLNTEAFF.